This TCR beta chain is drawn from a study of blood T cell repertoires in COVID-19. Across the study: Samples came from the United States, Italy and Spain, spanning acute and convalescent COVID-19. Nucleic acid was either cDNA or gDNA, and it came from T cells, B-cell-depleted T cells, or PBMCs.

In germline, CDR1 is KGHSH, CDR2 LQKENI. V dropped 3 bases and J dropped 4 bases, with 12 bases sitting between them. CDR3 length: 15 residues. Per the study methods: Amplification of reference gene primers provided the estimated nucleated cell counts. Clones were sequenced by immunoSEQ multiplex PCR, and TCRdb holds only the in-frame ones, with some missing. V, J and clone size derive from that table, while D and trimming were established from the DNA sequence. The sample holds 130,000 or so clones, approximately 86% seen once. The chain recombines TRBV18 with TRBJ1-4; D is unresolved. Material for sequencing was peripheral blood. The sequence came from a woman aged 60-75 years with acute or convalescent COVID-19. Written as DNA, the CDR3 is TGTGCCAGCTCACCCCGGACTGCTGATAATGAAAAACTGTTTTTT. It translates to CASSPRTADNEKLFF.